This passage covers 12 T cell receptor beta chains from one sample sequenced in a study of CD8+ T cells in alopecia areata. Sequencing used cDNA as its template, made by extracting RNA and reverse transcribing it. Clones were sequenced by immunoSEQ multiplex PCR, and TCRdb holds only the in-frame ones, with some missing. The sample gives some 150,000 clones, approximately 60% of which show up once; 36% is in the top ten. Sequencing was done on a sample of CD8+ T cells sorted from blood. The source is a human donor in good health.

Only a few counts were recorded for this clone. The J gene is TRBJ2-2, the V gene TRBV29-1; TRBD2 matches at 9 bases. The trim removed 1 base at V and 7 bases at J, leaving 4 bases unmatched. The CDR3 is 14 amino acids. CDR1 and CDR2 (germline): SQVTM, ANQGSEA. As DNA, the CDR3 is TGCAGCGTTGAAGTAGCGGGAGAGGGCGGGGAGCTGTTTTTT. Protein product: CSVEVAGEGGELFF.

The chain is built from TRBV29-1 and TRBJ1-1, with TRBD1 identical over 9 bases. Germline-derived CDR1 and CDR2 are SQVTM and ANQGSEA. This CDR3 comprises 13 residues. V shed 7 bases, J shed 5 bases, and the junction held 8 bases outside the gene matches. CDR3 region: CSAWTGVGTEAFF. In nucleotides, the CDR3 is TGCAGCGCCTGGACAGGGGTAGGAACTGAAGCTTTCTTT.

The genes are TRBV9 and TRBJ1-5, with unresolved D. The CDR3 spans 13 residues. Germline V lookup: CDR1 SGDLS, CDR2 YYNGEE. V lost 3 bases and J lost 4, with 8 bases in between. CDR3 protein: CASSGPGNQPQHF. DNA of the CDR3: TGTGCCAGCAGCGGGCCGGGTAATCAGCCCCAGCATTTT.

This chain connects TRBV29-1 to TRBJ1-2; 8 bases map to TRBD1. In germline, CDR1 is SQVTM, CDR2 ANQGSEA. Trimming removed 8 bases from V and 8 bases from J; junction bases left unmatched: 13. CDR3 size: 13 residues. The CDR3 DNA reads TGCAGCTTGACTCCCGGGACAGGAATCGGCTACACCTTC. This translates into CSLTPGTGIGYTF.

The chain combines TRBV14 with TRBJ2-1; D not resolved. V dropped 4 bases and J dropped 8 bases, with 12 bases sitting between them. CDR3 length: 13 amino acids. CDR1 and CDR2 (germline): SGHDN, FVKESK. The CDR3: CASSPYVRYEQFF. In nucleotides, the CDR3 is TGTGCCAGCAGCCCCTACGTTAGGTATGAGCAGTTCTTC.

The V gene is TRBV27, the J gene TRBJ2-5; 9 nucleotides align to TRBD2. The trim removed 5 bases at V and 3 bases at J, leaving 4 bases unmatched. Germline V gives CDR1 MNHEY, CDR2 SMNVEV (reference sequence). The CDR3 sequence is 14 residues long. The CDR3: CASSILAGEETQYF. The CDR3 DNA reads as TGTGCCAGCAGTATCTTAGCGGGAGAAGAGACCCAGTACTTC.

The V call is TRBV25-1, the J call TRBJ1-5; no reliable D call. Germline V gene sequence: CDR1 MGHDK, CDR2 SYGVNS. V was shortened by 1 base and J by 3 bases, with 7 bases between the two germline ends. This CDR3 has 14 residues. This CDR3 is CASSEFGFNQPQHF. The DNA for the CDR3 is TGTGCCAGCAGTGAATTCGGGTTCAATCAGCCCCAGCATTTT.

The gene calls are TRBV4-1 and TRBJ1-1; TRBD1 matches at 9 bases. Germline-derived CDR1 and CDR2 are MGHRA and YSYEKL. V shed 0 bases, J shed 7 bases, and the junction held 6 bases outside the gene matches. CDR3 length: 15 amino acids. The CDR3 region is CASSQDPGQGSEAFF. As DNA, the CDR3 is TGCGCCAGCAGCCAAGATCCGGGACAGGGAAGTGAAGCTTTCTTT.

The rearrangement uses TRBV6-5 and TRBJ2-2; 8 nucleotides agree with TRBD2. The CDR3 contains 15 residues. CDR1 and CDR2 from the germline V gene are MNHEY and SVGAGI. V was clipped by 6 bases and J by 2 bases; unmatched bases: 5. In DNA form, the CDR3 reads TGTGCCAGCAGGGTTAGCGGGATTAACACCGGGGAGCTGTTTTTT. It codes for CASRVSGINTGELFF.

This clone was detected only a few times. The chain has TRBV23-1 and TRBJ2-5; 7 bases line up with TRBD1. TRBV23-1 has ORF status, its function being uncertain. The CDR3 is 15 amino acids. The CDR3 DNA reads as TGCGCTACCCCAGGACAGGCCGACCCTCAAGAGACCCAGTACTTC. As protein: CATPGQADPQETQYF.

This clone came up a few times. The chain employs TRBV14 and TRBJ2-5; unclear D gene. Germline values: CDR1 SGHDN, CDR2 FVKESK. The CDR3 spans 14 residues. The V end was cut by 0 bases, the J end by 5 bases, with 10 bases between. The CDR3: CASSQEFLSETQYF. DNA for the CDR3: TGTGCCAGCAGCCAAGAGTTTCTGTCCGAGACCCAGTACTTC.

The chain combines TRBV7-9 with TRBJ2-1, with D possibly matching TRBD2 (5 bases). Germline CDR1 SEHNR, CDR2 FQNEAQ (reference sequence). Trimming left V 0 bases short and J 9 bases short, with 9 bases between. The CDR3 has 13 amino acids. The CDR3 nucleotides read TGTGCCAGCAGCTTAGCGAATCGGGGTGAGCAGTTCTTC. Translating it yields CASSLANRGEQFF.